This T cell receptor (beta chain) comes out of a study of blood T cell repertoires in COVID-19. Across the whole study: Italy, Spain and the United States were the sources of the convalescent and acute COVID-19 samples. The analysed material was cDNA or gDNA that came from T cells, B-cell-depleted T cells, or PBMCs.

This clone was recorded a few times. Sequencing was performed with immunoSEQ multiplex PCR; in TCRdb, only in-frame clones are kept and a portion is missing. Of some 270,000 clones in the sample, roughly 85% were seen once. Germline CDR1 SGHKS, CDR2 YYEKEE (reference sequence). The CDR3 covers 14 residues. The germline V and J ends were trimmed by 3 bases and 6 bases, with 15 bases remaining between them. The source material was PBMCs or T cells enriched from blood (not recorded which). The source is a woman in her forties or fifties with acute COVID-19. The genes are TRBV5-5 and TRBJ1-2; maybe TRBD1 (6 bases). The CDR3 nucleotides read TGTGCCAGCAGCTCTAACCCGGGACAAGATGGCTACACCTTC. It encodes CASSSNPGQDGYTF.